Reported below is one T cell receptor (beta chain). As handled by the study authors: Using reference gene primer amplification, nucleated cell counts were estimated. Produced via immunoSEQ multiplex PCR; TCRdb's table is partial and in-frame only. The DNA gave D and trimming, while V, J and clone size come from that table. Of 130,000 or so clones in the sample, 60% to 85% are singletons; the top ten hold about 15%. The sample belongs to a study of blood T cell repertoires in COVID-19. For the study at large: PBMCs, B-cell-depleted T cells, or T cells provided the cDNA or gDNA that made up the material.

The CDR3 is 14 amino acids. Germline V CDR1 and CDR2: SNHLY, FYNNEI. V was clipped by 7 bases and J by 8 bases; unmatched bases: 8. Sequencing input: peripheral blood. The TCR originated in a man aged 50 to 60 with acute or convalescent COVID-19. This chain uses TRBV2 with TRBJ2-1; 10 bases align to TRBD1. The CDR3 region has the DNA TGTGCCAGCACTCCGGGACAGGGGCTGGATGAGCAGTTCTTC. Translated, it gives CASTPGQGLDEQFF.